This entry is about one T cell receptor beta chain. J was trimmed by 7 bases and V by 4 bases; bases with no gene match: 10. The CDR3 totals 15 residues. CDR1 and CDR2 from the germline V gene are SGHVS and FNYEAQ. The data stem from a study of blood T cell repertoires in COVID-19. Study overall: Samples of COVID-19 (acute and convalescent) were obtained from the United States, Italy and Spain. T cells, B-cell-depleted T cells, or PBMCs provided the cDNA or gDNA that served as material.

Study processing details: Using reference gene primer amplification, nucleated cell counts were estimated. The assay was immunoSEQ multiplex PCR, and TCRdb's table has in-frame clones only and misses some. V, J and clone size were drawn from that table, and D and trimming were deduced from the DNA. There are approximately 40,000 clones in the sample; 70% to 90% occur only once, and approximately 2% lies in the top ten. Sequencing input: peripheral blood. The sequence was obtained from a human donor in a cohort sampled during active COVID-19. The chain uses TRBV7-6 and TRBJ2-1; 7 nucleotides match TRBD1. The CDR3 nucleotides are TGTGCCAGCAGCTCCCTTGAGGGGGCGCGGAATGAGCAGTTCTTC. Amino acids: CASSSLEGARNEQFF.